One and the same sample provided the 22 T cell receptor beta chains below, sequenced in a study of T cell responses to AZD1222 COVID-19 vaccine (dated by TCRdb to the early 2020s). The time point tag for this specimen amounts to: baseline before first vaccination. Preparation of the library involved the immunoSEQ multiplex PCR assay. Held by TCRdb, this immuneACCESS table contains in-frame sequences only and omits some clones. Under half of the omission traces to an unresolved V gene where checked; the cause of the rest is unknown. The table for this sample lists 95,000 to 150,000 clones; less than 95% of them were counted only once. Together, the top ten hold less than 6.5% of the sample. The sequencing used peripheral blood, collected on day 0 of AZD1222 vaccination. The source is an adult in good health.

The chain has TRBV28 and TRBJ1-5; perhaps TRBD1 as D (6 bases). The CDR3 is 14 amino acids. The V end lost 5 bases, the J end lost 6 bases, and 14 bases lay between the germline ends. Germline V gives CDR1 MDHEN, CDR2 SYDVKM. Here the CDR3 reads CASSETGLGQPQHF. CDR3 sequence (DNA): TGTGCCAGCAGTGAAACAGGGTTAGGTCAGCCCCAGCATTTT.

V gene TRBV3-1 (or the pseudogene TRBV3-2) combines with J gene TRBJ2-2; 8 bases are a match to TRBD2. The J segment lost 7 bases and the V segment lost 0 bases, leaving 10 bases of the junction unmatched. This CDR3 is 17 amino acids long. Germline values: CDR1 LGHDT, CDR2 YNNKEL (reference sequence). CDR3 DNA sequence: TGTGCCAGCAGCCAAGACTCTGGTAGCGGGGTCGGCGGGGAGCTGTTTTTT. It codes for CASSQDSGSGVGGELFF.

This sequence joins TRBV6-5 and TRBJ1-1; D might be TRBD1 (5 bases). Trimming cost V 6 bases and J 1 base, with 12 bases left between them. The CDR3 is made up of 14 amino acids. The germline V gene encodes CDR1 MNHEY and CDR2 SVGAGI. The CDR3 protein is CASSPGNTNTEAFF. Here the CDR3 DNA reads TGTGCCAGCAGCCCAGGGAATACGAACACTGAAGCTTTCTTT.

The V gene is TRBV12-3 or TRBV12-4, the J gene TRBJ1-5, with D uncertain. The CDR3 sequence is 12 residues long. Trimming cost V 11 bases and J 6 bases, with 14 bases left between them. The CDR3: CARHWGCQPQHF. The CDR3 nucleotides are TGTGCCCGCCACTGGGGATGTCAGCCCCAGCATTTT.

CDR3 in DNA: TGCGCCAGCAGTGAGTTGTTGCAGGGTAACACTGAAGCTTTCTTT. Protein sequence: CASSELLQGNTEAFF. The chain joins TRBV10-2 to TRBJ1-1; possible D gene TRBD1, 5 bases. The CDR3 consists of 15 residues. The germline V gene encodes CDR1 WSHSY and CDR2 SAAADI. Trimming stripped 1 base from V and 2 bases from J, with 11 bases between.

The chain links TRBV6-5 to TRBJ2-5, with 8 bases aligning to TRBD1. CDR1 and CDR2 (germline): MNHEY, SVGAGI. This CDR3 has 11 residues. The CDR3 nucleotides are TGTGCTACGACAGGGGTAGAGACCCAGTACTTC. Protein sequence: CATTGVETQYF.

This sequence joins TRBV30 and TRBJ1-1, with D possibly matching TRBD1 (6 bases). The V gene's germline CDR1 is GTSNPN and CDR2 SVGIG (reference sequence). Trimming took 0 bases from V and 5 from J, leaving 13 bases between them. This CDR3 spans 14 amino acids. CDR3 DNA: TGTGCCTGGAGTGTACCGGCAGGGGAGACTGAAGCTTTCTTT. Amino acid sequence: CAWSVPAGETEAFF. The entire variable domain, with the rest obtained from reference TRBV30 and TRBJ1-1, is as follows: SQTIHQWPATLVQPVGSPLSLECTVEGTSNPNLYWYRQAAGRGLQLLFYSVGIGQISSEVPQNLSASRPQDRQFILSSKKLLLSDSGFYLCAWSVPAGETEAFFGQGTRLTVV.

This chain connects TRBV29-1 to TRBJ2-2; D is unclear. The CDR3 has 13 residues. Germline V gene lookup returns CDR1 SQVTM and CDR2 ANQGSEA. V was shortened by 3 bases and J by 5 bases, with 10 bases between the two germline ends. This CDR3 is CSVDPVGTGELFF. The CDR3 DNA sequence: TGCAGCGTTGACCCCGTGGGGACCGGGGAGCTGTTTTTT.

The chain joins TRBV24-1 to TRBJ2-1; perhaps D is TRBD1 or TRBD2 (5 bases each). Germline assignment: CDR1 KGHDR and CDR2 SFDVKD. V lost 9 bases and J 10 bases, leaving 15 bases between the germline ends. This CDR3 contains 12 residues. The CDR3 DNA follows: TGTGCCACCGCTGACAGCCCGGGGGAGCAGTTCTTC. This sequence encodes CATADSPGEQFF.

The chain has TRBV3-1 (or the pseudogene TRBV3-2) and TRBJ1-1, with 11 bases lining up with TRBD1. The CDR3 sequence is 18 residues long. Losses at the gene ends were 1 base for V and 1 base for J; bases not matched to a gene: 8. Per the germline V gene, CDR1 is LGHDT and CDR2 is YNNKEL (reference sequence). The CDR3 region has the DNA TGTGCCAGCAGCCAAGCGAGGACAGGGGGCATTAGGAACACTGAAGCTTTCTTT. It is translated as CASSQARTGGIRNTEAFF.

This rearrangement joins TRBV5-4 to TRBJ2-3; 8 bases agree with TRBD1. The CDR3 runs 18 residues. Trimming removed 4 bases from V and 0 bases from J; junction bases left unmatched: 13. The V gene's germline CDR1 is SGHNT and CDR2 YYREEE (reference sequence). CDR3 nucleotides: TGTGCCAGCAGCCCGCCTTTCCTGACAGGGGTTAGCACAGATACGCAGTATTTT. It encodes CASSPPFLTGVSTDTQYF. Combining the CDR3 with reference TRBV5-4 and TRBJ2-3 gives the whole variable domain ETGVTQSPTHLIKTRGQQVTLRCSSQSGHNTVSWYQQALGQGPQFIFQYYREEENGRGNFPPRFSGLQFPNYSSELNVNALELDDSALYLCASSPPFLTGVSTDTQYFGPGTRLTVL.

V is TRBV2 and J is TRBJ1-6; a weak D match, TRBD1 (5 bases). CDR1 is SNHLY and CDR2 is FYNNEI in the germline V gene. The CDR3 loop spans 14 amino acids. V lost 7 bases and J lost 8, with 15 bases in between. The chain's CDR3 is CASIYGQRDSPLHF. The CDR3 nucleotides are TGTGCCAGCATTTACGGACAACGGGATTCACCCCTCCACTTT.

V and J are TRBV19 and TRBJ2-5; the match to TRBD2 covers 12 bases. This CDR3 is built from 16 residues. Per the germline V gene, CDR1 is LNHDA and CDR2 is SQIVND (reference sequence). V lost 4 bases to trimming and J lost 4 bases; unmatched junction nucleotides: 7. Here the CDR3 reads CASSTPTSGRGETQYF. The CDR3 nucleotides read TGTGCCAGTAGTACTCCGACTAGCGGGAGAGGAGAGACCCAGTACTTC.

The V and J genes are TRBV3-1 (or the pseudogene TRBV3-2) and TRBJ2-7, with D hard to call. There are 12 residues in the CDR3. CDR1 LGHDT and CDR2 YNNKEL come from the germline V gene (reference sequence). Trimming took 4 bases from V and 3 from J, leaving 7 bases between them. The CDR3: CASSRMGYEQYF. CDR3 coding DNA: TGTGCCAGCAGCCGCATGGGCTACGAGCAGTACTTC.

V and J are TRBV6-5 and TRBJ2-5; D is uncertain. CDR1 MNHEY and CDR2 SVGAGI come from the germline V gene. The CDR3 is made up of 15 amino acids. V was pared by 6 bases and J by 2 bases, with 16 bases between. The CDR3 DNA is TGTGCCAGCAGGCCATCTTCCTTCCCGCAAGAGACCCAGTACTTC. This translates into CASRPSSFPQETQYF.

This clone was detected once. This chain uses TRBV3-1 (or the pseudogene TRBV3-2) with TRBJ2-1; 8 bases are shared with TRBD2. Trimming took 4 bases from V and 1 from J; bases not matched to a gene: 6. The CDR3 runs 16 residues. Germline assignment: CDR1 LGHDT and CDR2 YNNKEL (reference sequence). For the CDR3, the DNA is TGTGCCAGCAGCCCCATCGGACTAGCTTCCTACAATGAGCAGTTCTTC. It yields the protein CASSPIGLASYNEQFF.

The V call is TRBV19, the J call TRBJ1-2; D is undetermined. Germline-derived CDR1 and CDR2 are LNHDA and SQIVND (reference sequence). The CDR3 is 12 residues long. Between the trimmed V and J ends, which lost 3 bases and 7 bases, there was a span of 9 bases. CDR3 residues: CASSILQSGYTF. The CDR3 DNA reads TGTGCCAGTAGTATTTTACAGAGTGGCTACACCTTC. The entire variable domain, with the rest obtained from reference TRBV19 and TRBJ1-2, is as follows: DGGITQSPKYLFRKEGQNVTLSCEQNLNHDAMYWYRQDPGQGLRLIYYSQIVNDFQKGDIAEGYSVSREKKESFPLTVTSAQKNPTAFYLCASSILQSGYTFGSGTRLTVV.

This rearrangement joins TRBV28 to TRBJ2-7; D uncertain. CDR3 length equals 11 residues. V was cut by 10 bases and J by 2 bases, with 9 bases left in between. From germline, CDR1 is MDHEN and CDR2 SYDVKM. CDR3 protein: CATAGTYEQYF. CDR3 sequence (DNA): TGTGCCACAGCTGGCACCTACGAGCAGTACTTC.

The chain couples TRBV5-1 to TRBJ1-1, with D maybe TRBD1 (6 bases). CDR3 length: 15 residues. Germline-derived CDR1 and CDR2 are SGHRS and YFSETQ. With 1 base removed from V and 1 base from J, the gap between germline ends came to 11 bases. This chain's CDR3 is CASSLTQGQNTEAFF. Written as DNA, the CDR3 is TGCGCCAGCAGCTTGACTCAGGGACAGAACACTGAAGCTTTCTTT. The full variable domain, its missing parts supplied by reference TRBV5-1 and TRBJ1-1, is KAGVTQTPRYLIKTRGQQVTLSCSPISGHRSVSWYQQTPGQGLQFLFEYFSETQRNKGNFPGRFSGRQFSNSRSEMNVSTLELGDSALYLCASSLTQGQNTEAFFGQGTRLTVV.

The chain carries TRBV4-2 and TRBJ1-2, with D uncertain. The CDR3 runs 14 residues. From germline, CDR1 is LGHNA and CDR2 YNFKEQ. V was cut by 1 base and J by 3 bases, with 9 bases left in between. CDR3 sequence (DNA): TGTGCCAGCAGCCAAGGACCGGTTGACTATGGCTACACCTTC. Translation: CASSQGPVDYGYTF.

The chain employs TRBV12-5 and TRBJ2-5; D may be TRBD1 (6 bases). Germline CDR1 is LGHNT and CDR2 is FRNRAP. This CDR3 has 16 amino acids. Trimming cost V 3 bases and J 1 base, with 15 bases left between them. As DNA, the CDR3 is TGTGCTAGTGGTTTCTATAACCAGGGGTTCCAAGAGACCCAGTACTTC. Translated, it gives CASGFYNQGFQETQYF.

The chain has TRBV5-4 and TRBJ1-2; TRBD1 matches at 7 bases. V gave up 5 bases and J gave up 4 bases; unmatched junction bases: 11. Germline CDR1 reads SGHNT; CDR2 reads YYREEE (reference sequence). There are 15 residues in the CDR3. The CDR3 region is CASRERDSPGYGYTF. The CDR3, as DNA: TGTGCCAGCAGGGAGAGGGACAGCCCAGGCTATGGCTACACCTTC.